These 30 T cell receptor beta chains were all obtained from the same sample, sequenced in a study of tumor-infiltrating lymphocytes in primary liver carcinoma (dated by TCRdb to the late 2010s). Instrument on record: Illumina HiSeq 2500. Starting from around 500 ng total RNA, TCRbeta-specific cDNA was produced by reverse transcription with a constant-region primer and ProtoScript II reverse transcriptase. TCRbeta libraries were built with three nested multiplex PCR rounds, a slightly modified ARM-PCR procedure. Multiplex TRBV1-TRBV30 forward primers and a Cbeta reverse primer were used in the first two PCR rounds, each of which was run for around 9 cycles. The public sequencing data were trimmed at Q25 with fastp and processed into clonotypes with MiXCR by TCRdb, which kept only in-frame beta chains. Merged by CDR3 protein, the rows form single entries marked with the most common genes and DNA. This sample has 250,000 to 400,000 distinct CDR3 sequences in its table, and about 60% of those were observed once. The biggest ten clones account for roughly 8.6% of the sample.

RNA from unsorted whole blood was extracted with TRIzol reagent, and germline DNA was obtained with the DNeasy Blood & Tissue kit. Sequences were obtained from peripheral blood. The source is a man aged 40-49 years with primary liver carcinoma and hepatitis B virus infection.

In its sample, this clonotype was seen many times. The V gene is TRBV30, the J gene TRBJ2-5; possible D gene TRBD2, 6 bases. The CDR3 loop spans 14 amino acids. CDR1 and CDR2 (germline): GTSNPN, SVGIG (reference sequence). Trimming removed 2 bases at V and 1 base at J, with 11 bases between. CDR3 residues: CAWSRGLVQETQYF. DNA of the CDR3: TGTGCCTGGAGTAGGGGACTGGTCCAAGAGACCCAGTACTTC.

This clonotype was seen at least ten times. The gene calls are TRBV11-2 and TRBJ1-1; the match to TRBD1 covers 7 bases. The germline CDR1 and CDR2 sequences are SGHAT and FQNNGV. J lost 4 bases, V lost 3 bases, and 5 bases had no gene match. The length of the CDR3 is 14 residues. The CDR3, as DNA: TGTGCCAGCAGCTTCCAGGGGGTTGGCACTGAAGCTTTCTTT. Amino acid sequence: CASSFQGVGTEAFF.

Comment on this clonotype: Compared with germline, one end of the junction differs, possibly owing to a read error. CDR3 loop: CASSLTTGGNQSQHF. As DNA, the CDR3 is TGCGCCAGCAGCTTAACGACAGGGGGGAATCAGTCCCAGCATTTT. The chain combines TRBV5-1 with TRBJ1-5; 9 bases agree with TRBD1. Germline V gives CDR1 SGHRS, CDR2 YFSETQ. CDR3 length: 15 amino acids.

The chain has TRBV7-3 and TRBJ2-1; 8 bases match TRBD2. CDR1 and CDR2 from the germline V gene are SGHTA and FQGTGA. The J segment lost 4 bases and the V segment lost 5 bases, leaving 7 bases of the junction unmatched. This CDR3 contains 15 residues. The CDR3 spells CASSPVAGNYNEQFF. CDR3 sequence (DNA): TGTGCCAGCAGCCCCGTAGCGGGGAATTACAATGAGCAGTTCTTC.

Concerning this clonotype: This may stem from a read error, because a much larger clone lies one nucleotide away. The gene calls are TRBV6-2 or TRBV6-3 and TRBJ2-7; D remains unclear. The V gene lost 6 bases and the J gene lost 1 base, with 13 bases spanning the gap. Germline V CDR1 and CDR2: MNHEY, SVGEGT. This CDR3 has 14 amino acids. As DNA, the CDR3 is TGTGCCAGCAGCGTGACACTATTATCCTACGAGCAGTACTTC. Amino acids: CASSVTLLSYEQYF.

The rearrangement joins TRBV11-2 to TRBJ2-7; D is unresolved. CDR1 SGHAT and CDR2 FQNNGV come from the germline V gene. The CDR3 covers 13 residues. CDR3 amino acids: CVNSSRSAYEQYF. The CDR3 region has the DNA TGTGTCAACAGCTCACGGAGTGCCTACGAGCAGTACTTC.

Comments on this clonotype: Relative to the germline gene, one junction end is altered; a read error may explain this. The genes are TRBV6-1 and TRBJ2-7; no clear D gene. The germline V gene encodes CDR1 MNHNS and CDR2 SASEGT. CDR3 length: 14 amino acids. The CDR3 spells CASREIPSSYEQYF. The DNA for the CDR3 is TGTGCCAGCCGTGAAATCCCGAGCTCCTACGAGCAGTACTTC.

Concerning this clonotype: It may be a read error: a sequence one base away is much more abundant. This sequence joins TRBV4-2 and TRBJ2-3; TRBD2 aligns across 10 bases. This CDR3 has 15 residues. The germline V gene has CDR1 LGHNA and CDR2 YNFKEQ. CDR3 loop: CASSPLAGGTGTQYF. CDR3 coding DNA: TGTGCCAGCAGCCCGTTAGCGGGAGGCACAGGTACGCAGTATTTT.

This clonotype was seen more than once but under ten times. This chain links TRBV7-9 with TRBJ2-7; D might be TRBD1 (6 bases). V lost 5 bases and J 9 bases, leaving 14 bases between the germline ends. This CDR3 region has 12 residues. Per the germline V gene, CDR1 is SEHNR and CDR2 is FQNEAQ (reference sequence). The CDR3 region is CASSDLTGTQYF. CDR3 DNA: TGTGCCAGCAGCGACCTCACAGGGACGCAGTACTTC. The variable domain in full, completed from reference TRBV7-9 and TRBJ2-7, reads DTGVSQNPRHKITKRGQNVTFRCDPISEHNRLYWYRQTLGQGPEFLTYFQNEAQLEKSRLLSDRFSAERPKGSFSTLEIQRTEQGDSAMYLCASSDLTGTQYFGPGTRLTVT.

This clonotype was recorded at least ten times. This chain uses TRBV4-2 with TRBJ2-1; either TRBD1 or TRBD2 may supply D (5 bases each). V dropped 1 base and J dropped 9 bases, with 13 bases sitting between them. CDR1 and CDR2 (germline): LGHNA, YNFKEQ. The CDR3 is made up of 14 amino acids. As DNA, the CDR3 is TGTGCCAGCAGCCAAGCTTCCCGGGACCCTGAGCAGTTCTTC. It is translated as CASSQASRDPEQFF.

A remark on this clonotype: Given a much more abundant clone one base away, this may be a read error. The CDR3 DNA reads as TGCGCCAGGAGCCAAGACGACACAGAGACCCAGTACTTC. It codes for CARSQDDTETQYF. The chain has TRBV4-1 and TRBJ2-5; D remains unclear. Germline CDR1 and CDR2: MGHRA and YSYEKL. This CDR3 contains 13 residues.

The gene calls are TRBV19 and TRBJ2-2; D is uncertain. The CDR3 is 14 residues long. V was pared by 1 base and J by 1 base, with 4 bases between. Germline CDR1 LNHDA, CDR2 SQIVND (reference sequence). CDR3 bases: TGTGCCAGTAGTATAGTAGAGAACACCGGGGAGCTGTTTTTT. Encoded protein: CASSIVENTGELFF.

This clonotype was found many times. The chain links TRBV5-1 to TRBJ2-5; TRBD1 might be the D (6 bases). Trimming cost V 3 bases and J 10 bases, with 10 bases left between them. Per the germline V gene, CDR1 is SGHRS and CDR2 is YFSETQ. The CDR3 totals 11 residues. CDR3 DNA sequence: TGCGCCAGCAGCTCACCAGGGGACCAGTACTTC. Amino acids: CASSSPGDQYF.

This clonotype was counted between two and nine times. Just one base apart from a much larger clone, this may be a read error. The genes are TRBV6-9 and TRBJ1-5; D is uncertain. Per germline, CDR1 MNHGY and CDR2 SVAAGI. The CDR3 contains 14 residues. Here the CDR3 DNA reads TGTGTCAGCATCACATTCCAAGCCGAGGAGCCCCAGCATTTT. It is translated as CVSITFQAEEPQHF.

CDR3 amino acids: CASSSRQDIEAFF. The DNA of the CDR3 is TGTGCCAGCAGCTCTAGACAGGACATTGAAGCTTTCTTT. This rearrangement joins TRBV7-9 to TRBJ1-1; tentative D call: TRBD1 (6 bases). This CDR3 has 13 amino acids. The V gene lost 4 bases and the J gene lost 7 bases, with 13 bases spanning the gap. The germline gives CDR1 SEHNR, CDR2 FQNEAQ (reference sequence).

About this clonotype: One end of the junction fails to match germline, which may point to a read error. V and J are TRBV28 and TRBJ1-6, with TRBD1 matching 10 bases. Looked up from germline, CDR1 is MDHEN and CDR2 is SYDVKM. The CDR3 spans 13 residues. CDR3 residues: CASRTGGDSPVHF. In DNA form, the CDR3 reads TGTGCCAGCAGGACAGGGGGCGATTCACCCGTCCACTTT.

This chain links TRBV29-1 with TRBJ2-7; the match to TRBD2 covers 12 bases. The CDR3 consists of 13 residues. The germline CDR1 and CDR2 sequences are SQVTM and ANQGSEA. With V trimmed by 8 bases and J by 7 bases, 9 bases remained unmatched. The CDR3 DNA follows: TGCAGCACGACTAGCGGGAGTTTCCAGGAGCAGTACTTC. It codes for CSTTSGSFQEQYF.

The J gene is TRBJ2-3, the V gene TRBV24-1, with D maybe TRBD2 (6 bases). The CDR3 totals 15 residues. Per the germline V gene, CDR1 is KGHDR and CDR2 is SFDVKD. V lost 4 bases, J lost 0 bases, and 10 bases lay in between. The CDR3 is CATSDPSGSTDTQYF. CDR3 nucleotide sequence: TGTGCCACCAGTGACCCAAGCGGGAGCACAGATACGCAGTATTTT.

V and J are TRBV5-4 and TRBJ1-4; D is perhaps TRBD1 (5 bases). The CDR3 loop spans 14 amino acids. Trimming took off 2 bases at V and 11 bases at J, with 16 bases between the two ends. CDR1 SGHNT and CDR2 YYREEE come from the germline V gene (reference sequence). In DNA form, the CDR3 reads TGTGCCAGCAGCTTTTCAAGGGGCTTAAAGAAACTGTTTTTT. This translates into CASSFSRGLKKLFF. Full variable domain (outside the CDR3, taken from reference TRBV5-4 and TRBJ1-4): ETGVTQSPTHLIKTRGQQVTLRCSSQSGHNTVSWYQQALGQGPQFIFQYYREEENGRGNFPPRFSGLQFPNYSSELNVNALELDDSALYLCASSFSRGLKKLFFGSGTQLSVL.

This clonotype was counted ten times or more. The rearrangement links TRBV6-1 to TRBJ2-4, with D perhaps TRBD2 (7 bases). The germline V and J ends were trimmed by 7 bases and 7 bases, with 14 bases remaining between them. The CDR3 has 13 residues. Germline CDR1 MNHNS, CDR2 SASEGT. The CDR3 coding sequence is TGTGCCAGCAAGGGGGGGTGGAATAACATTCAGTACTTC. Encoded protein: CASKGGWNNIQYF.

To note about this clonotype: The junction does not match germline at one end; this may be a read error. V and J are TRBV4-3 and TRBJ2-7; D perhaps matches TRBD1 (5 bases). The CDR3 is 15 residues long. Germline-derived CDR1 and CDR2 are LGHNA and YSLEER. The DNA of the CDR3 is TGTACCAGCAGCCCCCCCGACAGTGACTCCTACGAGCAGTACTTC. Its translation is CTSSPPDSDSYEQYF.

The table lists this clonotype with many counts. The V gene is TRBV10-2, the J gene TRBJ1-5; D possibly corresponds to TRBD1 (6 bases). CDR1 and CDR2 from the germline V gene are WSHSY and SAAADI. The CDR3 extends over 14 amino acids. V was clipped by 10 bases and J by 5 bases, with 18 bases between them. The CDR3 loop is CATKEGTRDQPQHF. The CDR3 nucleotides read TGCGCCACCAAAGAAGGGACACGAGATCAGCCCCAGCATTTT.

This clonotype was seen a single time. The chain has TRBV6-2 or TRBV6-3 and TRBJ2-5; D assignment may be TRBD1 or TRBD2 (5 bases each). In germline, CDR1 is MNHEY, CDR2 SVGEGT. CDR3 length: 16 amino acids. The germline V and J ends were trimmed by 8 bases and 4 bases, with 23 bases remaining between them. The CDR3 DNA is TGTGCCAGCGGGGAGTGGTTAGCGAGGGGTGGAGAGACCCAGTACTTC. Protein sequence: CASGEWLARGGETQYF.

About this clonotype: Being one base from a much bigger clone, this may be a read error. The CDR3 loop is CTSRGDGAGELFF. Here the CDR3 DNA reads TGTACCAGCAGGGGGGATGGGGCCGGGGAGCTGTTTTTT. The chain joins TRBV6-1 to TRBJ2-2; the D gene is possibly TRBD1 (7 bases). CDR1 and CDR2 (germline): MNHNS, SASEGT. This CDR3 region has 13 residues.

This clonotype showed up many times. J is TRBJ2-7 and V is TRBV28, with TRBD1 identical over 9 bases. J gave up 5 bases and V 8 bases, and 4 bases lay outside the gene matches. Germline V gene data show CDR1 as MDHEN and CDR2 as SYDVKM. This CDR3 comprises 12 residues. Here the CDR3 reads CASVGQGHEQYF. Written as DNA, the CDR3 is TGTGCCAGCGTGGGACAGGGCCACGAGCAGTACTTC.

The chain combines TRBV11-2 with TRBJ2-5; 10 bases are a match to TRBD1. Germline CDR1 is SGHAT and CDR2 is FQNNGV. CDR3 length: 15 amino acids. The junction had 6 bases not matched to a gene; V was cut back by 3 bases and J by 5 bases. The DNA for the CDR3 is TGTGCCAGCAGCTTCGACAGGGGGCGCGGGGAGACCCAGTACTTC. Translating gives CASSFDRGRGETQYF.

About this clonotype: The CDR3 does not end in the conserved phenylalanine or tryptophan, so this is likely a read error. The rearrangement joins TRBV12-3 or TRBV12-4 to TRBJ2-5; D gene unclear. This CDR3 is 13 amino acids long. CDR3 DNA sequence: TGTGTCAGCACCCTTACGGGCCAAGGGACCCAGTACTCC. This encodes CVSTLTGQGTQYS.

A remark on this clonotype: The junction differs from germline at one of its ends, possibly a read error. The rearrangement uses TRBV10-2 and TRBJ2-3; unclear D gene. Germline V gene data show CDR1 as WSHSY and CDR2 as SAAADI. This CDR3 is 14 amino acids long. The CDR3 region is CTSAASFSTDTQYF. Here the CDR3 DNA reads TGCACCAGCGCAGCCAGTTTCAGCACAGATACGCAGTATTTT.

The chain couples TRBV14 to TRBJ2-2; perhaps TRBD2 as D (5 bases). The CDR3 extends over 14 amino acids. Germline V gene data show CDR1 as SGHDN and CDR2 as FVKESK. With 0 bases removed from V and 6 bases from J, the gap between germline ends came to 8 bases. The CDR3 coding sequence is TGTGCCAGCAGCCAAGATCCGAGGGCCGGGGAGCTGTTTTTT. Translated: CASSQDPRAGELFF.

The sample holds one count of this clonotype. This may arise from a read error, as a much more abundant clone is one base away. This chain connects TRBV6-1 to TRBJ1-5, with D possibly TRBD1 on 5 matching bases. This CDR3 has 17 amino acids. V was shortened by 3 bases and J by 3 bases, with 18 bases between the two germline ends. Germline CDR1 MNHNS, CDR2 SASEGT. In DNA, the CDR3 is TGTGCCAGCAGTGAGACGTTCTTGGTGACAGTCAATCAGCCCCAGCATTTT. Protein sequence: CASSETFLVTVNQPQHF.